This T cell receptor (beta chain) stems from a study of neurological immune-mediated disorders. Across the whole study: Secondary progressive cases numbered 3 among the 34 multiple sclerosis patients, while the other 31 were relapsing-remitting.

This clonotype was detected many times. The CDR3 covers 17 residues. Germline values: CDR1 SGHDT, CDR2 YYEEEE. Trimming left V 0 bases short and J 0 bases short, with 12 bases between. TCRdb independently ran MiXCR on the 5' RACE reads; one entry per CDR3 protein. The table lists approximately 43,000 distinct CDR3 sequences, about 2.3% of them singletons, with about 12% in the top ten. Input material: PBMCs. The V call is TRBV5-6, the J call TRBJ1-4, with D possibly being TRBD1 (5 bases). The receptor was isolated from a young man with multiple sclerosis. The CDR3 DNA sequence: TGTGCCAGCAGCTTGGGTGACAGCCGTGCAACTAATGAAAAACTGTTTTTT. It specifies CASSLGDSRATNEKLFF.